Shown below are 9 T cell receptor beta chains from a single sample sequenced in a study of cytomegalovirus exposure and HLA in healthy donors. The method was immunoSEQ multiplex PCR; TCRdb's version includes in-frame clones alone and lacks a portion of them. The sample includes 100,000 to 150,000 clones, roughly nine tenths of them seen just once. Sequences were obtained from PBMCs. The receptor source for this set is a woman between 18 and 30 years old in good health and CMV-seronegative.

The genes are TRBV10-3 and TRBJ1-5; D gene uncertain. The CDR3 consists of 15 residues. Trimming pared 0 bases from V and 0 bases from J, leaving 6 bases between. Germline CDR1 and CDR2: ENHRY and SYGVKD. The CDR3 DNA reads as TGTGCCATCAGTGAGTCGAGTCTTAGCAATCAGCCCCAGCATTTT. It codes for CAISESSLSNQPQHF.

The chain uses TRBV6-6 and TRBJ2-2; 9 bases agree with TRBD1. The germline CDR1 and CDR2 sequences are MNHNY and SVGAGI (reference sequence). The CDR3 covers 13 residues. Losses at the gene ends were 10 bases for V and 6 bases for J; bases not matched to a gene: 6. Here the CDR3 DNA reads TGTGCCACCCCACAGGGGGCTTCCGGGGAGCTGTTTTTT. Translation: CATPQGASGELFF.

CDR3 DNA sequence: TGTGCCAGCAGTGCTCCGGGACAGGGGGCGATCAATGAGCAGTTCTTC. This translates into CASSAPGQGAINEQFF. This chain uses TRBV6-1 with TRBJ2-1; TRBD1 matches at 12 bases. Germline V lookup: CDR1 MNHNS, CDR2 SASEGT. The CDR3 loop spans 16 amino acids. Germline trimming cut 4 bases from V and 6 bases from J; bases unmatched to any gene: 7.

The CDR3 protein is CASSPTGPYGYTF. CDR3 DNA sequence: TGCGCCAGCAGTCCGACAGGCCCCTATGGCTACACCTTC. The rearrangement joins TRBV5-1 to TRBJ1-2; D might be TRBD1 (6 bases). This CDR3 comprises 13 residues. V was pared by 5 bases and J by 4 bases, with 12 bases between. Germline V gene data show CDR1 as SGHRS and CDR2 as YFSETQ. Full variable domain (outside the CDR3, taken from reference TRBV5-1 and TRBJ1-2): KAGVTQTPRYLIKTRGQQVTLSCSPISGHRSVSWYQQTPGQGLQFLFEYFSETQRNKGNFPGRFSGRQFSNSRSEMNVSTLELGDSALYLCASSPTGPYGYTFGSGTRLTVV.

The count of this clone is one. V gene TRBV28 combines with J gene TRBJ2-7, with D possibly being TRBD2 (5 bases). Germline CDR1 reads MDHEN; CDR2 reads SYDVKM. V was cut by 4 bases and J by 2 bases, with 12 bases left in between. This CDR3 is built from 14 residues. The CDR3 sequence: CASSYLREPYEQYF. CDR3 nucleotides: TGTGCCAGCAGTTACCTGAGGGAGCCCTACGAGCAGTACTTC.

CDR3 loop: CAWSVRQGAGEQYF. The DNA of the CDR3 is TGTGCCTGGAGTGTACGACAGGGGGCGGGGGAGCAGTACTTC. V gene TRBV30 combines with J gene TRBJ2-7; 10 bases are shared with TRBD1. Germline V gene data show CDR1 as GTSNPN and CDR2 as SVGIG (reference sequence). Unmatched junction bases numbered 6, after V lost 0 bases and J lost 7 bases. The CDR3 length is 14 residues.

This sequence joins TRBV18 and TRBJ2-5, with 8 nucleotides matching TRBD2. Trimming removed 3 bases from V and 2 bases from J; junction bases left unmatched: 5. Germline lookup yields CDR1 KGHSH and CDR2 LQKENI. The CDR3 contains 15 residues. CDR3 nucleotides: TGTGCCAGCTCACCTAACGGGGGGGAACAAGAGACCCAGTACTTC. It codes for CASSPNGGEQETQYF.

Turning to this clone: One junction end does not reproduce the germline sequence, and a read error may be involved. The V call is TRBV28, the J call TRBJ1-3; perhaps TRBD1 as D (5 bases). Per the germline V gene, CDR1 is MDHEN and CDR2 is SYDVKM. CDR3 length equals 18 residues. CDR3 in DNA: TGTGCCAGCAGTGGGGACTACACACCCATTTTTCGAGGAAACATCATATATTTT. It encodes CASSGDYTPIFRGNIIYF.

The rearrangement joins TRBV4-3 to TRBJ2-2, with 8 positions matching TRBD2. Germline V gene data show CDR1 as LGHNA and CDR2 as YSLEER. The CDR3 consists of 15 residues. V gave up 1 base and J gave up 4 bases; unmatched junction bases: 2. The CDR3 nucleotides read TGCGCCAGCAGCCAAGGCGGGGGGTTCACCGGGGAGCTGTTTTTT. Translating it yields CASSQGGGFTGELFF.